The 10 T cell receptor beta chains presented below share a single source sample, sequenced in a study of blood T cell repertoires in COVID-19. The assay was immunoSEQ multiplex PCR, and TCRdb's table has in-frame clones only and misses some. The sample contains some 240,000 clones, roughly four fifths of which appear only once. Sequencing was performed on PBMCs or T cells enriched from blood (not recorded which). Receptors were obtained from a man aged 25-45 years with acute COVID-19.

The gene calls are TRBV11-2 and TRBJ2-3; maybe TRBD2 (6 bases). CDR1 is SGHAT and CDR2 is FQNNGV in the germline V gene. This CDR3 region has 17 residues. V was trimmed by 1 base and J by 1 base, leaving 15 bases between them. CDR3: CASSLGSRGTGTDTQYF. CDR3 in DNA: TGTGCCAGCAGCTTAGGGTCCCGCGGGACTGGCACAGATACGCAGTATTTT. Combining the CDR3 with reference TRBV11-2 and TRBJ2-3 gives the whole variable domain EAGVAQSPRYKIIEKRQSVAFWCNPISGHATLYWYQQILGQGPKLLIQFQNNGVVDDSQLPKDRFSAERLKGVDSTLKIQPAKLEDSAVYLCASSLGSRGTGTDTQYFGPGTRLTVL.

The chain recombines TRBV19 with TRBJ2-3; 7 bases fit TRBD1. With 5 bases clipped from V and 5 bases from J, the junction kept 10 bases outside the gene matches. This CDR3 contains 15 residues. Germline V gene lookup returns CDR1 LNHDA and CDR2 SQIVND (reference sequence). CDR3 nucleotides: TGTGCCAGTAGTGGAGGACAGGTGAGAGGAGATACGCAGTATTTT. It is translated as CASSGGQVRGDTQYF.

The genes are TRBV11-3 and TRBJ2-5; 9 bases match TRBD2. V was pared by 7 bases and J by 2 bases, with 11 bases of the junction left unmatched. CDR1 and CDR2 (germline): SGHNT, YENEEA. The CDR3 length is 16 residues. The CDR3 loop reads CASTLRGGVGQETQYF. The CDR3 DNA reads TGTGCCAGCACCCTCCGCGGGGGGGTCGGGCAAGAGACCCAGTACTTC.

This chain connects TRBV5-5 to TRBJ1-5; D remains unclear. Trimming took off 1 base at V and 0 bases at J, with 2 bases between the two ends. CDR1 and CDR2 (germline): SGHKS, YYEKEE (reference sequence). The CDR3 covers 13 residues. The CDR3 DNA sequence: TGTGCCAGCAGCTTGCATAGCAATCAGCCCCAGCATTTT. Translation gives CASSLHSNQPQHF.

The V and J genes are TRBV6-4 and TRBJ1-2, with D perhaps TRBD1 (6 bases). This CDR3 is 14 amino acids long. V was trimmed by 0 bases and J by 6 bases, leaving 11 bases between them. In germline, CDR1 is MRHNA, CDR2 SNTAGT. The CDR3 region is CASSDSSRGDGYTF. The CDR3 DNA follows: TGTGCCAGCAGTGACTCCAGCAGGGGCGATGGCTACACCTTC.

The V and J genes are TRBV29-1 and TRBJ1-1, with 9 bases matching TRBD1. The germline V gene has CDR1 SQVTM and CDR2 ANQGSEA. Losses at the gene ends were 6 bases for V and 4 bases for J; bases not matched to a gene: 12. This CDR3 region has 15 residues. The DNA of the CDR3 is TGCAGCGTCAGGGACAGGGTTTTATTGGGCACTGAAGCTTTCTTT. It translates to CSVRDRVLLGTEAFF.

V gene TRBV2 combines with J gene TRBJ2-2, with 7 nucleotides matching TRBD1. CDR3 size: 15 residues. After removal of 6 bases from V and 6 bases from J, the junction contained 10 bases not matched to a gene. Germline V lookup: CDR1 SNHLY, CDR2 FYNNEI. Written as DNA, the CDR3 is TGTGCCAGCAGGACATACAGGGGTGGGGCCGGGGAGCTGTTTTTT. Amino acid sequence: CASRTYRGGAGELFF.

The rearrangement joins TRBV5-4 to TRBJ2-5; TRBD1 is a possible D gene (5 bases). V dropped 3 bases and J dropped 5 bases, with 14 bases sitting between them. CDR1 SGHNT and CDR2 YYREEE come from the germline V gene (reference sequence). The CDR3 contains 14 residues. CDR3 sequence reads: CASSSVGLGETQYF. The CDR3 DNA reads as TGTGCCAGCAGCTCCGTGGGGCTTGGGGAGACCCAGTACTTC.

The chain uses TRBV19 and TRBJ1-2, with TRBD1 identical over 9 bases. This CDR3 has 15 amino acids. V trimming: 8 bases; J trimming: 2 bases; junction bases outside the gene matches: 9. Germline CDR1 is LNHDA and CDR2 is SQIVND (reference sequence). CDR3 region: CASLDRGIQNYGYTF. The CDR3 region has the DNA TGTGCCAGTTTGGACAGGGGAATACAGAACTATGGCTACACCTTC.

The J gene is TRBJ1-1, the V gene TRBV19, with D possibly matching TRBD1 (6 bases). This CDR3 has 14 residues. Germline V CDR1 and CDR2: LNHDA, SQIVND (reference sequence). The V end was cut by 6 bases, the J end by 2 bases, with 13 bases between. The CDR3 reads CASRTRGDNTEAFF. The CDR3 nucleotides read TGTGCCAGTAGGACCAGGGGCGATAACACTGAAGCTTTCTTT.